This T cell receptor (beta chain) was obtained from a study of shared clonotypes between healthy human individuals. Points from the study as a whole: In having few donors, the study represented limited genetic and exposure-history diversity.

In the study's own analysis: Filtering was not the same, since immunoSEQ gave junction-only sequences without quality scores. Only in-frame clones appear in the TCRdb table, and some are missing; sequencing was by immunoSEQ multiplex PCR. Clone size and the V and J calls come from that table; the DNA yielded D and trimming. The data hold some 530,000 clones, with about 78% observed a single time. Points on this clone: Its specificity is unknown. Different DNA sequences within this sample yield the same CDR3.

Germline V lookup: CDR1 SGHRS, CDR2 YFSETQ. The CDR3 covers 15 residues. Trimming at V came to 0 bases and at J to 1 base, leaving 1 base not matched to a gene. Sequenced sample: PBMCs. The origin of this receptor is a woman aged 40 to 50 in good health. Some clones in this sample may be carry-over from other donors' samples. The rearrangement links TRBV5-1 to TRBJ2-3; 8 bases are a match to TRBD2. The DNA for the CDR3 is TGCGCCAGCAGCTTGGAAGCGGGAGGCACAGATACGCAGTATTTT. Its protein is CASSLEAGGTDTQYF.